These 25 T cell receptor beta chains share one sample of origin, sequenced in a study of shared clonotypes between healthy human individuals. The assay was immunoSEQ multiplex PCR, and TCRdb's table has in-frame clones only and misses some. This repertoire shows about 980,000 clones, 70% to 85% found once; its top ten account for about 1.5%. The sequenced material came from memory CD4+ T cells sorted from blood. Regarding subset: CD45RA-negative fraction. All receptors derive from a man younger than 30 in good health.

CDR3 nucleotides: TGTGCCAGCAGCCAACAAGCTAACTATGGCTACACCTTC. Encoded protein: CASSQQANYGYTF. The chain is built from TRBV14 and TRBJ1-2; D remains unclear. The CDR3 runs 13 residues. The germline V gene encodes CDR1 SGHDN and CDR2 FVKESK. The ends were cut back, 2 bases at V and 0 bases at J, with 4 bases in the middle.

This clone was detected only once. The V call is TRBV5-1, the J call TRBJ1-3, with no clear D. Germline V CDR1 and CDR2: SGHRS, YFSETQ. The CDR3 consists of 15 residues. V was trimmed by 0 bases and J by 0 bases, leaving 7 bases between them. DNA for the CDR3: TGCGCCAGCAGCTTGGAACTGAACTCTGGAAACACCATATATTTT. This codes for CASSLELNSGNTIYF.

The chain links TRBV4-1 to TRBJ2-7, with 12 bases that match TRBD2. J lost 3 bases, V lost 6 bases, and 15 bases had no gene match. CDR3 length equals 18 residues. Germline V gene data show CDR1 as MGHRA and CDR2 as YSYEKL. The CDR3: CASRRTSGKMVEIYEQYF. In DNA, the CDR3 is TGCGCCAGCAGGCGGACTAGCGGGAAGATGGTGGAAATCTACGAGCAGTACTTC.

This clone was detected a few times. The V call is TRBV25-1, the J call TRBJ1-6; 11 positions match TRBD1. The CDR3 is 15 amino acids. Germline lookup yields CDR1 MGHDK and CDR2 SYGVNS. Losses at the gene ends were 8 bases for V and 9 bases for J; bases not matched to a gene: 9. Written as DNA, the CDR3 is TGTGCCAGCCAAGGACAGGGGGCGTTCGGTTCACCCCTCCACTTT. It specifies CASQGQGAFGSPLHF. Variable domain in full (rest from reference TRBV25-1 and TRBJ1-6): EADIYQTPRYLVIGTGKKITLECSQTMGHDKMYWYQQDPGMELHLIHYSYGVNSTEKGDLSSESTVSRIRTEHFPLTLESARPSHTSQYLCASQGQGAFGSPLHFGNGTRLTVT.

The rearrangement uses TRBV28 and TRBJ1-6; D possibly corresponds to TRBD1 (6 bases). Trimming cost V 2 bases and J 8 bases, with 13 bases left between them. CDR3 length: 15 amino acids. Looked up from germline, CDR1 is MDHEN and CDR2 is SYDVKM. CDR3 in DNA: TGTGCCAGCAGTTTAGGCAGGGGAATTTATTCACCCCTCCACTTT. Translating gives CASSLGRGIYSPLHF.

This clone has a handful of counts. CDR3 bases: TGTGCCAGCTCACCCTCGAAGGACCATAATTCACCCCTCCACTTT. Its translation: CASSPSKDHNSPLHF. The gene calls are TRBV18 and TRBJ1-6, with no clear D. V was shortened by 3 bases and J by 5 bases, with 11 bases between the two germline ends. Germline loops: CDR1 KGHSH, CDR2 LQKENI. The CDR3 is made up of 15 amino acids. Complete variable domain (other parts from reference TRBV18 and TRBJ1-6): NAGVMQNPRHLVRRRGQEARLRCSPMKGHSHVYWYRQLPEEGLKFMVYLQKENIIDESGMPKERFSAEFPKEGPSILRIQQVVRGDSAAYFCASSPSKDHNSPLHFGNGTRLTVT.

V usage is TRBV28 and J usage is TRBJ1-2, with D possibly matching TRBD1 (5 bases). Per germline, CDR1 MDHEN and CDR2 SYDVKM. CDR3 length equals 13 residues. Between the trimmed V and J ends, which lost 0 bases and 8 bases, there was a span of 10 bases. This CDR3 reads CASSLWQGDGYTF. Written as DNA, the CDR3 is TGTGCCAGCAGTTTATGGCAGGGAGACGGCTACACCTTC.

This chain links TRBV7-2 with TRBJ1-4; 10 nucleotides align to TRBD1. Germline CDR1 SGHTA, CDR2 FQGNSA. The CDR3 sequence is 14 residues long. The ends lost 5 bases at V and 8 bases at J; junction bases unmatched: 5. CDR3 nucleotides: TGTGCCAGCAGCAGGGACAGGGGAGTCGAAAAACTGTTTTTT. This codes for CASSRDRGVEKLFF.

V usage is TRBV11-2 and J usage is TRBJ2-5; D may correspond to TRBD1 or TRBD2 (5 bases each). Germline CDR1 SGHAT, CDR2 FQNNGV. V lost 5 bases and J 4 bases, leaving 14 bases between the germline ends. This CDR3 is built from 14 residues. CDR3 loop: CASSPGPGRETQYF. CDR3 nucleotides: TGTGCCAGCAGCCCGGGGCCAGGTAGAGAGACCCAGTACTTC.

V and J are TRBV5-6 and TRBJ2-7; 8 nucleotides align to TRBD1. CDR3 length: 14 amino acids. With V trimmed by 6 bases and J by 2 bases, 7 bases remained unmatched. In germline, CDR1 is SGHDT, CDR2 YYEEEE. Here the CDR3 DNA reads TGTGCCAGCAACGTCGACAGGGGCACCTACGAGCAGTACTTC. This codes for CASNVDRGTYEQYF.

The V gene is TRBV19, the J gene TRBJ1-6; TRBD1 matches 7 bases. Trimming at V came to 5 bases and at J to 6 bases, leaving 7 bases not matched to a gene. The CDR3 sequence is 15 residues long. CDR1 and CDR2 (germline): LNHDA, SQIVND (reference sequence). Here the CDR3 reads CASSVGQVLNSPLHF. CDR3 DNA sequence: TGTGCCAGTAGTGTCGGACAGGTGCTTAATTCACCCCTCCACTTT.

The chain couples TRBV19 to TRBJ1-2, with TRBD1 as a possible D gene (5 bases). The CDR3 length is 13 residues. Per germline, CDR1 LNHDA and CDR2 SQIVND (reference sequence). V dropped 5 bases and J dropped 6 bases, with 13 bases sitting between them. The CDR3: CASSPSGGDGYTF. The DNA for the CDR3 is TGTGCCAGTAGTCCCTCCGGAGGGGATGGCTACACCTTC.

This clone was recorded only once. The chain has TRBV7-6 and TRBJ2-2; D is unresolved. The germline CDR1 and CDR2 sequences are SGHVS and FNYEAQ. The CDR3 is made up of 12 amino acids. V lost 5 bases, J lost 7 bases, and 8 bases lay in between. The DNA of the CDR3 is TGTGCCAGCAGCCACCGACTCGGGGAGCTGTTTTTT. Its protein is CASSHRLGELFF.

The V call is TRBV18, the J call TRBJ2-7, with D possibly matching TRBD1 (6 bases). Trimming stripped 6 bases from V and 3 bases from J, with 9 bases between. The germline CDR1 and CDR2 sequences are KGHSH and LQKENI. The CDR3 covers 12 residues. The CDR3 DNA reads TGTGCCAGCTCCAGGACAGTCTACGAGCAGTACTTC. Residues: CASSRTVYEQYF.

The chain carries TRBV10-1 and TRBJ2-5, with D hard to call. This CDR3 region has 14 residues. V was trimmed by 3 bases and J by 3 bases, leaving 11 bases between them. Germline values: CDR1 WNHNN, CDR2 SYGVQD (reference sequence). The chain's CDR3 is CASSDFQRKETQYF. CDR3 nucleotides: TGCGCCAGCAGTGACTTCCAGAGAAAAGAGACCCAGTACTTC.

The J gene is TRBJ1-1, the V gene TRBV20-1; D not certain. The CDR3 spans 11 residues. V was pared by 3 bases and J by 11 bases, with 13 bases between. The germline V gene has CDR1 DFQATT and CDR2 SNEGSKA (reference sequence). The CDR3 is CSARAGTGAFF. The CDR3 DNA sequence: TGCAGTGCTAGGGCCGGTACGGGGGCTTTCTTT.

This chain uses TRBV29-1 with TRBJ2-7; a weak D match, TRBD1 (6 bases). This CDR3 spans 12 amino acids. V was cut by 4 bases and J by 2 bases, with 9 bases left in between. Germline V CDR1 and CDR2: SQVTM, ANQGSEA. CDR3 sequence: CSVARDTYEQYF. The CDR3 nucleotides are TGCAGCGTTGCAAGGGACACCTACGAGCAGTACTTC.

The rearrangement joins TRBV9 to TRBJ1-4; weak D call: TRBD1 (5 bases). The germline V gene encodes CDR1 SGDLS and CDR2 YYNGEE. The CDR3 spans 13 residues. The V and J ends lost 0 bases and 11 bases respectively, with 11 bases between them. The CDR3 coding sequence is TGTGCCAGCAGCGTAGAGGAGGGGAGCAAACTGTTTTTT. Protein product: CASSVEEGSKLFF.

This clone was detected once. V is TRBV5-4 and J is TRBJ1-2; D remains unclear. The CDR3 sequence is 16 residues long. CDR1 and CDR2 (germline): SGHNT, YYREEE (reference sequence). V shed 3 bases and J shed 8 bases, with 23 bases lying between them. The CDR3 loop is CASSYVARAQERGYTF. DNA of the CDR3: TGTGCCAGCAGCTATGTAGCGAGGGCCCAGGAGAGGGGCTACACCTTC. Variable domain in full (rest from reference TRBV5-4 and TRBJ1-2): ETGVTQSPTHLIKTRGQQVTLRCSSQSGHNTVSWYQQALGQGPQFIFQYYREEENGRGNFPPRFSGLQFPNYSSELNVNALELDDSALYLCASSYVARAQERGYTFGSGTRLTVV.

The table lists this clone with a count of one. The chain links TRBV18 to TRBJ1-5; D may be TRBD1 (6 bases). The length of the CDR3 is 16 residues. Germline V gives CDR1 KGHSH, CDR2 LQKENI. Trimming cost V 4 bases and J 5 bases, with 18 bases left between them. The CDR3 nucleotides are TGTGCCAGCTCACACGAAGCCGCAGGGGCACATCAGCCCCAGCATTTT. The encoded protein is CASSHEAAGAHQPQHF.

The rearrangement joins TRBV27 to TRBJ1-2, with 9 bases identical to TRBD1. Germline CDR1 is MNHEY and CDR2 is SMNVEV (reference sequence). The CDR3 consists of 16 residues. Trimming at V came to 6 bases and at J to 8 bases, leaving 16 bases not matched to a gene. This CDR3 is CASSQNTGGVRRGYTF. The DNA for the CDR3 is TGTGCCAGCAGCCAAAATACAGGGGGCGTGCGTCGAGGCTACACCTTC.

In the case of this clone: Other DNA sequences in the same sample also yield this CDR3. The chain employs TRBV5-1 and TRBJ1-2, with TRBD1 as a possible D gene (5 bases). Trimming stripped 0 bases from V and 4 bases from J, with 10 bases between. In germline, CDR1 is SGHRS, CDR2 YFSETQ. CDR3 length: 14 amino acids. CDR3 protein: CASSLDGGGYGYTF. As DNA, the CDR3 is TGCGCCAGCAGCTTGGATGGGGGAGGCTATGGCTACACCTTC.

The chain combines TRBV2 with TRBJ1-4; D not certain. CDR1 and CDR2 from the germline V gene are SNHLY and FYNNEI. This CDR3 contains 14 residues. Trimming took off 8 bases at V and 0 bases at J, with 10 bases between the two ends. The CDR3 spells CASRYYATNEKLFF. DNA of the CDR3: TGTGCCAGCCGCTATTACGCAACTAATGAAAAACTGTTTTTT.

The chain employs TRBV9 and TRBJ2-3; perhaps TRBD2 as D (6 bases). CDR1 and CDR2 from the germline V gene are SGDLS and YYNGEE. The CDR3 runs 13 residues. V was trimmed by 2 bases and J by 10 bases, leaving 14 bases between them. CDR3 coding DNA: TGTGCCAGCAGCGTCTCCCGGGAGAAGGCGCAGTATTTT. This translates into CASSVSREKAQYF.

The genes are TRBV30 and TRBJ2-5; weak D call: TRBD2 (6 bases). Germline V lookup: CDR1 GTSNPN, CDR2 SVGIG (reference sequence). V lost 0 bases and J 5 bases, leaving 16 bases between the germline ends. The CDR3 is 15 amino acids. The CDR3 here is CAWSVGGAGGETQYF. As DNA, the CDR3 is TGTGCCTGGAGTGTAGGAGGGGCGGGTGGCGAGACCCAGTACTTC.